The T cell receptor (beta chain) described here comes from a study of T cell repertoires in cytomegalovirus infection. Trimming cost V 8 bases and J 2 bases, with 20 bases left between them. The germline V gene encodes CDR1 MNHEY and CDR2 SVGAGI. There are 16 residues in the CDR3. Study-level points and caveats: HLA-C-restricted TCR beta clonotypes specific for CMV led the ex vivo response.

This clonotype was seen ten or more times. No antigen is known for it. Via MiXCR, TCRdb re-called the reads, giving one row per CDR3 protein. The sample has over 100,000 distinct CDR3 sequences; around 9.1% are singletons. The receptor's source is a human donor in good health (CMV status not recorded). Some clones in this sample may be carry-over from other donors' samples. The genes are TRBV6-5 and TRBJ2-3, with D possibly TRBD2 on 6 matching bases. The sequenced sample consisted of PBMCs, sequenced either directly or after in vitro stimulation (not recorded which). The CDR3 sequence is CASGPIGGKNTDTQYF. As DNA, the CDR3 is TGTGCCAGCGGCCCGATTGGCGGGAAGAACACAGATACGCAGTATTTT.